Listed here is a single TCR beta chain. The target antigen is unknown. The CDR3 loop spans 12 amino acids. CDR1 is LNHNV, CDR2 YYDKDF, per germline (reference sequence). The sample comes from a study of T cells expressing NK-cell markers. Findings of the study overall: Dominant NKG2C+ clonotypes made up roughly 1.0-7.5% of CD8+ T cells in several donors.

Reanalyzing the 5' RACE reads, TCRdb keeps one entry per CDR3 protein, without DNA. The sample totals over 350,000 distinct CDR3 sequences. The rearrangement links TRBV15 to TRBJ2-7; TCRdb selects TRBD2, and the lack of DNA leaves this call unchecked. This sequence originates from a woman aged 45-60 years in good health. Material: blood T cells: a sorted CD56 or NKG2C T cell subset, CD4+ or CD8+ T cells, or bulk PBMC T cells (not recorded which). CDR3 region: CAVSGDSYEQYF.